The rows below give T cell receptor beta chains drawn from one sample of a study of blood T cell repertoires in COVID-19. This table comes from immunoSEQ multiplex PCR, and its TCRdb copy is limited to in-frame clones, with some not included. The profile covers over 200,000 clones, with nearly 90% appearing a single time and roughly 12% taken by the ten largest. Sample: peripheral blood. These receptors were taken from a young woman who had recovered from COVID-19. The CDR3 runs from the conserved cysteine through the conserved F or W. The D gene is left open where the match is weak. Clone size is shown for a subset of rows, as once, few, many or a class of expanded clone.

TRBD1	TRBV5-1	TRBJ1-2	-	TGCGCCAGCAGCTCGGACAGGGCCTATGGCTACACCTTC	CASSSDRAYGYTF
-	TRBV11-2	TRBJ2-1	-	TGTGCCAGCAGCTTAGGCCAGGGAGGCAATGAGCAGTTCTTC	CASSLGQGGNEQFF
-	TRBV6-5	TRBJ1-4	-	TGTGCCAGCACCACGACAGGCTCTAATGAAAAACTGTTTTTT	CASTTTGSNEKLFF
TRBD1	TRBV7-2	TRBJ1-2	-	TGTGCCAGCAGCTTCTCTACAGGGGCCAGGGGAAACTATGGCTACACCTTC	CASSFSTGARGNYGYTF
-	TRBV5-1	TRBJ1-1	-	TGTGCCAGCAGCCTCGGGACACCCGAGATTGCTGAAGCTTTCTTT	CASSLGTPEIAEAFF
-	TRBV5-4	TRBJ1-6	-	TGTGCCAGCAGCCGAATTGACAACGATAATTCACCCCTCCACTTT	CASSRIDNDNSPLHF
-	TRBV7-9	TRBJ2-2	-	TGTGCCAGCAGCTCCCGAGGAGAGGAGAACACCGGGGAGCTGTTTTTT	CASSSRGEENTGELFF
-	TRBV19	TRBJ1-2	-	TGTGCCAGTAGTATCGGTGGAGATATAGGAAGTGGCTACACCTTC	CASSIGGDIGSGYTF
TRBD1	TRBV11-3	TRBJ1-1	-	TGTGCCAGCAGCCTGAACAGGGGGCGAGCGACTGAAGCTTTCTTT	CASSLNRGRATEAFF
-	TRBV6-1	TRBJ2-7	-	TGTGCCAGCAGTGAAATCGTGGGAGGCGAGCAGTACTTC	CASSEIVGGEQYF
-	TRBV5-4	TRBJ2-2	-	TGTGCCAGCAACAACGGGACCGGGGAGCTGTTTTTT	CASNNGTGELFF
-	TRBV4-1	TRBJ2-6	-	TGCGCCAGCACCCGGGACTCCCACTCTGGGGCCAACGTCCTGACTTTC	CASTRDSHSGANVLTF
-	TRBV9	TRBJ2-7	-	TGTGCCAGCAGCCCAGACGGGATAGCTTACGAGCAGTACTTC	CASSPDGIAYEQYF
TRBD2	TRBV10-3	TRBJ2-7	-	TGTGCCATCAGTGTAGAAGCGGGATTAGCCTACGAGCAGTACTTC	CAISVEAGLAYEQYF
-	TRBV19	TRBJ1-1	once	TGTGCCAGTAGTAACGGAGGGCGCACTGAAGCTTTCTTT	CASSNGGRTEAFF
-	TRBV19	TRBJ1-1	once	TGTGCCAGTAGTATAAAAGGTGGGGGACTTGAAGCTTTCTTT	CASSIKGGGLEAFF
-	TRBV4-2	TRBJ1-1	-	TGTGCCAGCAGCCAAAAAAGGACAGCAGAAGCTTTCTTT	CASSQKRTAEAFF
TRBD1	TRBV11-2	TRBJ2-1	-	TGTGCCAGCAGCTTAGGTATGGAAGCGTGGGGACAGTACAATGAGCAGTTCTTC	CASSLGMEAWGQYNEQFF
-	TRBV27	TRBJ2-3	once	TGTGCCAGCAGTTTCTCCTTAGTTGATACGCAGTATTTT	CASSFSLVDTQYF
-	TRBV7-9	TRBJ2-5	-	TGTGCCAGCAGCTTACGTCTAGGCGAGACCCAGTACTTC	CASSLRLGETQYF
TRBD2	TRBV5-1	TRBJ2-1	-	TGCGCCAGTCAAAGCGGGAGTAGTGATGAGCAGTTCTTC	CASQSGSSDEQFF
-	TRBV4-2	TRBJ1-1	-	TGTGCCAGCAGCCAAGCCCTCCGGTGGAACACTGAAGCTTTCTTT	CASSQALRWNTEAFF
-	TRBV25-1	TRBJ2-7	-	TGTAGAAACGGGTTCCCCTCGATTACCTACGAGCAGTACTTC	CRNGFPSITYEQYF
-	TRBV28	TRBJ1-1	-	TGTGCCAGCAGTTTATCCGGTGGGAACACTGAAGCTTTCTTT	CASSLSGGNTEAFF
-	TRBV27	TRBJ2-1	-	TGTGCCAGCAGTGCGGTCCGGCAGAGCTCCTACAATGAGCAGTTCTTC	CASSAVRQSSYNEQFF
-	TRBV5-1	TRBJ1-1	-	TGCGCCAGCAGCTTGGGGGGCGTTCCCGAAGCTTTCTTT	CASSLGGVPEAFF
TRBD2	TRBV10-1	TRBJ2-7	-	TGCGCCAGCAGTGATGGTTATAGCGGGGGCGAGCAGTACTTC	CASSDGYSGGEQYF
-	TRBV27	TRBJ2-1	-	TGTGCCAGCAGTCGCAATGGAAACAGGTTTGAGCAGTTCTTC	CASSRNGNRFEQFF
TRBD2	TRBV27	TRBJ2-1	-	TGTGCCAGCAGTTCTGCGGGAGGAAAGGGTGAGCAGTTCTTC	CASSSAGGKGEQFF
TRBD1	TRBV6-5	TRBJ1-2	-	TGTGCCAGCAGGAACAGGGGACACGACTATGGCTACACCTTC	CASRNRGHDYGYTF
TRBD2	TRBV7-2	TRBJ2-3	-	TGTGCCAGCAGCTTAGCGCCTAGCGGGAGGCCGGGGGGATCAGATACGCAGTATTTT	CASSLAPSGRPGGSDTQYF
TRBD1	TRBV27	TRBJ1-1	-	TGTGCCAGCAGTCTAGGACAGGCCTTAAGGACTGAAGCTTTCTTT	CASSLGQALRTEAFF
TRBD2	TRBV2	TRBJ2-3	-	TGTGCCAGCAGTAGGACTAGCGGGAGAGATACGCAGTATTTT	CASSRTSGRDTQYF
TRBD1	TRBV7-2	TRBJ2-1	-	TGTGCCAGCAGCTGGACAGGGGGCCACTACAATGAGCAGTTCTTC	CASSWTGGHYNEQFF
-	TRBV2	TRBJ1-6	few	TGTGCCAGCAGTGATAGAAGCTTCGATTCACCCCTCCACTTT	CASSDRSFDSPLHF
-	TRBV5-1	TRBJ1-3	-	TGCGCCAGCAGTTGGGGCACCCGCTCTGGAAACACCATATATTTT	CASSWGTRSGNTIYF
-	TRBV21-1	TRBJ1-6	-	TGTGCCAGCAGCAAAGTTTTTTATGGGGACAGGGGGACCAGTAATAATTCACCCCTCCACTTT	CASSKVFYGDRGTSNNSPLHF
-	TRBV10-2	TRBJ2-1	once	TGCGCCAGCAGCCCAAGCGGGCAAGGCGATGAGCAGTTCTTC	CASSPSGQGDEQFF
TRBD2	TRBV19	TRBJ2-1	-	TGTGCCAGTACCGTGACTAGCGGGAGGGCCTATGAGCAGTTCTTC	CASTVTSGRAYEQFF
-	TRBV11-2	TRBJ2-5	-	TGTGCCAGCAGCGCCTACCTAGCAGATCAAGAGACCCAGTACTTC	CASSAYLADQETQYF
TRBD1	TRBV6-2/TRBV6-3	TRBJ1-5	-	TGTGCCAGCAGTTACTCCGACAGGGGATATCAGCCCCAGCATTTT	CASSYSDRGYQPQHF
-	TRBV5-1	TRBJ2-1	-	TGCGCCAGCAGTAGCCGGGATTCCCTTTACAATGAGCAGTTCTTC	CASSSRDSLYNEQFF
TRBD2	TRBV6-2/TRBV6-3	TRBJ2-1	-	TGTGCCAGCAGTTCCCCGGGACTAGCGTCAAATGAGCAGTTCTTC	CASSSPGLASNEQFF
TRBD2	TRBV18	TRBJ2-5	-	TGTGCCAGCTCACCAAGACAGGGACTAGCGGGAGCGGAGACCCAGTACTTC	CASSPRQGLAGAETQYF
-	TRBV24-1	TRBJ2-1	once	TGTGCCACCAGTGATTTAGGCGGGAATGAGCAGTTCTTC	CATSDLGGNEQFF
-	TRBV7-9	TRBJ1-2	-	TGTGCCAGCACTCTTGGGGACAACTCCCTCGGGGGCTACACCTTC	CASTLGDNSLGGYTF
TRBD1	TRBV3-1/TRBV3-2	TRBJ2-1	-	TGTGCCAGCAGCCTTCCAGGTGGTAGGGGGCGCTTTGCCAATGAGCAGTTCTTC	CASSLPGGRGRFANEQFF
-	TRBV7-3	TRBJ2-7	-	TGTGCCAGCAGCCAAGGGACACCTCCCTACGAGCAGTACTTC	CASSQGTPPYEQYF
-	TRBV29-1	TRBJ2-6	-	TGCAGCGTAGCAGCGGCTGGGGCCAACGTCCTGACTTTC	CSVAAAGANVLTF
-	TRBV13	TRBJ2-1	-	TGTGCCAGCAGCTCCCCCGGGACTCGATCCTACAATGAGCAGTTCTTC	CASSSPGTRSYNEQFF
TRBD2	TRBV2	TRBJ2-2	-	TGTGCCAGCAGTGAGTCGGCGGGAGCGTCCGGGGAGCTGTTTTTT	CASSESAGASGELFF
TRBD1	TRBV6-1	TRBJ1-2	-	TGTGCCAGCAGTGAAGCCCTGGACAGGGGTTTTGGCTACACCTTC	CASSEALDRGFGYTF
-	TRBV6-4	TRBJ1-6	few	TGTGCCAGCAGTGAAGGGGATAATTCACCCCTCCACTTT	CASSEGDNSPLHF
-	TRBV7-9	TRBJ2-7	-	TGTGCCAGCAGCTTAGTTCGACAGATGGGATATTACGAGCAGTACTTC	CASSLVRQMGYYEQYF
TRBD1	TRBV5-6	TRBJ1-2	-	TGTGCCAGCAGCTTGGCCGGGTCAGGGGGGTATGGCTACACCTTC	CASSLAGSGGYGYTF